A selection of T cell receptor beta chains follows, all from one sample in a study of CD8 T cells in ankylosing spondylitis. A single record per CDR3 protein comes from TCRdb applying MiXCR to the 5' RACE reads. The table has approximately 220,000 distinct CDR3 sequences, around 16% seen once; the top ten hold approximately 46%. The sequencing input was blood, either unsorted or a sorted T cell fraction (not recorded which). These receptors originate from a male donor with ankylosing spondylitis. CDR3s include the opening cysteine and the closing phenylalanine or tryptophan. The order of the fields is J gene, D gene, V gene, clone size, CDR3 length, CDR3 protein, CDR3 DNA. D genes are given only for firm matches. Only part of the rows carry a size: once, few, many, or a class if the clone is expanded.

>TRBJ1-1|TRBD1|TRBV29-1|few|14
CSVETGEGYTEAFF
TGCAGCGTTGAGACAGGGGAGGGGTACACTGAAGCTTTCTTT
>TRBJ2-3|TRBD2|TRBV7-9|-|16
CASSTPSGGPPDTQYF
TGTGCCAGCAGCACCCCTAGCGGGGGCCCCCCAGATACGCAGTATTTT
>TRBJ2-1|-|TRBV7-9|-|13
CASSYPTGIEQFF
TGTGCCAGCAGCTACCCCACCGGCATCGAGCAGTTCTTC
>TRBJ1-1|-|TRBV7-9|once|12
CASSLARGEAFF
TGTGCCAGCAGCTTAGCGCGTGGGGAAGCTTTCTTT
>TRBJ1-2|-|TRBV6-1|-|14
CASSDPFYPKGYTF
TGTGCCAGCAGTGATCCATTTTACCCAAAAGGCTACACCTTC
>TRBJ2-5|-|TRBV7-9|few|16
CASSLETGAWGETQYF
TGTGCCAGCAGCTTAGAAACGGGAGCCTGGGGAGAGACCCAGTACTTC
>TRBJ2-7|TRBD2|TRBV2|few|14
CASSRLAGDNEQYF
TGTGCCAGCAGTCGGCTAGCGGGAGACAACGAGCAGTACTTC
>TRBJ2-7|TRBD1|TRBV7-6|-|15
CASSPGTGASYEQYF
TGTGCCAGCAGCCCCGGGACAGGGGCCTCCTACGAGCAGTACTTC
>TRBJ2-1|-|TRBV27|-|14
CASSLLGLYNEQFF
TGTGCCAGCAGTTTATTAGGACTATACAATGAGCAGTTCTTC
>TRBJ1-2|TRBD1|TRBV29-1|few|15
CSVETPRTGFYGYTF
TGCAGCGTCGAAACCCCCCGGACAGGGTTCTATGGCTACACCTTC
>TRBJ1-2|-|TRBV27|-|15
CASSPIGTREYGYTF
TGTGCCAGCAGTCCAATAGGGACTAGGGAGTATGGCTACACCTTC